This T cell receptor beta chain was recorded in a study of blood T cell repertoires in COVID-19. Study-level background: Donors in the United States, Italy and Spain gave samples during acute or convalescent COVID-19.

Some clones are missing from TCRdb's copy, which holds only in-frame ones; the method was immunoSEQ multiplex PCR. The sample includes 150,000 to 200,000 clones, around 85% seen only once; the top ten take approximately 11%. This sequence was found in a woman in her fifties or sixties with COVID-19, enrolled during active disease. Material: peripheral blood.

The CDR3 region has the DNA TGTGCCAGCAGGGGGGAAACAGGGGATTATAATTCACCCCTCCACTTT. It encodes CASRGETGDYNSPLHF. The rearrangement uses TRBV6-4 and TRBJ1-6, with 7 bases matching TRBD1. Unmatched junction bases numbered 9, after V lost 6 bases and J lost 4 bases. The CDR3 runs to 16 residues. Germline-derived CDR1 and CDR2 are MRHNA and SNTAGT.